This TCR beta chain appears in the sequencing data of a study of T cell responses to AZD1222 COVID-19 vaccine. Study-level points and caveats: A reported finding is that nearly half of spike-specific TCRs target unmutated variant regions. Among the donors, most were white British and more were female, and clonal diversity was possibly underestimated. Vaccination with two AZD1222 doses was followed by a rise in Spike-specific TCR breadth and depth. Of the AZD1222 recipients, only 5 or 6 were seropositive at baseline.

On this clone: What it recognizes is unknown.

The repertoire was sequenced with immunoSEQ multiplex PCR; TCRdb's copy has only in-frame clones and lacks some. In the table there are some 120,000 clones, about 82% of which are singletons. Trimming stripped 3 bases from V and 5 bases from J, with 11 bases between. The CDR3 is 15 amino acids. Germline values: CDR1 KGHSH, CDR2 LQKENI. The material sequenced was peripheral blood, taken on day 0 of AZD1222 vaccination. This receptor was obtained from an adult in good health. V and J are TRBV18 and TRBJ1-6, with D possibly matching TRBD1 (5 bases). The CDR3 DNA sequence: TGTGCCAGCTCACCGACAGATAACAATAATTCACCCCTCCACTTT. It encodes CASSPTDNNNSPLHF.